This T cell receptor beta chain stems from a study of blood T cell repertoires in COVID-19 (dated by TCRdb to 2020 to 2022). Looking at the study overall: The collaborator samples originated in the United States, Italy and Spain and spanned the acute and convalescent phases of COVID-19. The prospective study material was composed of cDNA or gDNA derived from T cells, B-cell-depleted T cells, or PBMCs. Subjects who had been exposed to COVID-19, were actively infected with it, or had recovered from it provided the deeply sampled blood TCRbeta repertoires that made up the dataset. A freely available public database, intended as a resource for researchers studying the immune response to SARS-CoV-2, is where the repertoires were released. The samples were drawn from two sources: the first 160 participants of the ongoing ImmuneRACE study, and 1,254 subjects contributed by 6 global collaborators. A de-identified subject ID, COVID-19 status, age in years and sex were almost always included in the sample metadata. Where available, HLA class I and class II types were obtained from metadata supplied by the sample provider rather than from assay-based typing. Overall results and qualifications from the work: Clinical and demographic metadata were provided uncurated, with the amount varying by source and participant.

TCRbeta CDR3 regions were amplified from genomic DNA using the immunoSEQ Assay, a bias-controlled multiplex PCR. The study's processing was this. Within the assay, amplification of reference gene primers was used to estimate how many nucleated cells each sample contained. Sequence reads were collapsed and filtered to measure the absolute abundance of every unique TCRbeta CDR3 rearrangement. For each sample, productive Simpson clonality was calculated by taking the square root of Simpson's diversity index across productive rearrangements. TCRdb stores this immuneACCESS table with in-frame sequences only. Part of the clones is absent; in the studies checked, under half of the shortfall reflects unresolved V genes, and no reason is known for the rest. V, J and clone size are taken as reported in that table, and D and trimming were inferred from the DNA itself. In this sample the table shows around 190,000 clones, nearly 90% of which occur a single time. The ten biggest clones cover approximately 2.1% of the sample.

The CDR1 and CDR2 encoded by the germline V gene are MDHEN and SYDVKM. V has 7 bases trimmed and J has 9 bases trimmed; junction bases matching no gene number 11. The cysteine opens and the phenylalanine closes a CDR3 of 14 amino acids. The sequence is cut down to CDR3 DNA, 42 bases in frame from base 1. As concerns this clone: The antigen it binds to is not known. No per-base quality is available; no much larger clone lies one base away.

A second Seattle source provided samples from volunteer blood donors who had recovered from COVID-19. Collaborating institutions collected whole blood in K2EDTA tubes following their own protocols. For TCRbeta analysis, collaborators shipped samples in one of three forms: frozen whole blood, isolated PBMCs, or DNA extracted from either of those sample types. The sample taken for sequencing was peripheral blood. The sequence joins TRBV28 to TRBJ1-5, with 8 bases aligning to TRBD1. The receptor was derived from a man in his late teens or twenties who had recovered from COVID-19. The CDR3: CASTLTGDYRPQHF. Read as DNA, the sequence is TGTGCCAGCACCTTGACAGGGGACTACAGGCCCCAGCATTTT.